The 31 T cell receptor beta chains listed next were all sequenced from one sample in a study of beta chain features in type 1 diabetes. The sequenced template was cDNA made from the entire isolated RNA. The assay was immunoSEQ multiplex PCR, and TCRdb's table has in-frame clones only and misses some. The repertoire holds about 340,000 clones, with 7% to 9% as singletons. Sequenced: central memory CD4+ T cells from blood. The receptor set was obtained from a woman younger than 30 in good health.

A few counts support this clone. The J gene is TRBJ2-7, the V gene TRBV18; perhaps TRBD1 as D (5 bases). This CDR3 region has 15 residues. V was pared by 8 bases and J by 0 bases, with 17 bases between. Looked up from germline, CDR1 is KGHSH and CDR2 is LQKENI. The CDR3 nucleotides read TGTGCCAGCCAAAAAACCAGGGCGCGCTCCTACGAGCAGTACTTC. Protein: CASQKTRARSYEQYF.

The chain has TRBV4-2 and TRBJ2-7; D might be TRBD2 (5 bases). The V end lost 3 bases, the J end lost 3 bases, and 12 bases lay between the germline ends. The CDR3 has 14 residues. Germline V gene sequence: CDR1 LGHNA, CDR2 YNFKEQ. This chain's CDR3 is CASSQGHGIYEQYF. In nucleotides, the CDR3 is TGTGCCAGCAGCCAGGGCCACGGGATCTACGAGCAGTACTTC.

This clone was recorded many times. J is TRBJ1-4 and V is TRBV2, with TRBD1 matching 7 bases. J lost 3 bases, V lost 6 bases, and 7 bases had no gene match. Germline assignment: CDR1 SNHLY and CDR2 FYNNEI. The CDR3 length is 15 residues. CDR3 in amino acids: CASRGQPAANEKLFF. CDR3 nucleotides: TGTGCCAGCAGGGGACAGCCCGCAGCTAATGAAAAACTGTTTTTT. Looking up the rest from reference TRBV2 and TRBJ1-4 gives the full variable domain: EPEVTQTPSHQVTQMGQEVILRCVPISNHLYFYWYRQILGQKVEFLVSFYNNEISEKSEIFDDQFSVERPDGSNFTLKIRSTKLEDSAMYFCASRGQPAANEKLFFGSGTQLSVL.

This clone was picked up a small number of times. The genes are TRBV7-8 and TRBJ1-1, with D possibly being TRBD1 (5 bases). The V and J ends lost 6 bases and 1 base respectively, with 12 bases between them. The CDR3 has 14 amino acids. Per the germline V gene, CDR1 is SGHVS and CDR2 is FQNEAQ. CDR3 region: CASSTGRSNTEAFF. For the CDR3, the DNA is TGTGCCAGCAGTACGGGACGGTCGAACACTGAAGCTTTCTTT.

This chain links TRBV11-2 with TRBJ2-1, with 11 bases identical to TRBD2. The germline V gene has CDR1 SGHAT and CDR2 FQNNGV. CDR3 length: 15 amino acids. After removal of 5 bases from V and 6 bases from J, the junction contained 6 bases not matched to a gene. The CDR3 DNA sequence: TGTGCCAGCAGCCGCACTAGCGGGAGACGCAATGAGCAGTTCTTC. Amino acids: CASSRTSGRRNEQFF.

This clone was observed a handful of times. Here the CDR3 DNA reads TGTGCCAGCAGTTTCAAGGGCTTCGGGGGGGACACCGGGGAGCTGTTTTTT. Protein: CASSFKGFGGDTGELFF. The V call is TRBV27, the J call TRBJ2-2, with 8 bases matching TRBD2. V dropped 3 bases and J dropped 3; count of bases not matched to a gene: 9. This CDR3 is 17 amino acids long. Germline V gives CDR1 MNHEY, CDR2 SMNVEV (reference sequence).

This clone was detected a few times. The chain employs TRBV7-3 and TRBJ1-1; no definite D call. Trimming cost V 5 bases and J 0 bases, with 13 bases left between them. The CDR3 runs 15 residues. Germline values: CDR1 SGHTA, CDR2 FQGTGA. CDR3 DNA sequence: TGTGCCAGCAGCCCTCATGCTGAGATGAACACTGAAGCTTTCTTT. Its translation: CASSPHAEMNTEAFF.

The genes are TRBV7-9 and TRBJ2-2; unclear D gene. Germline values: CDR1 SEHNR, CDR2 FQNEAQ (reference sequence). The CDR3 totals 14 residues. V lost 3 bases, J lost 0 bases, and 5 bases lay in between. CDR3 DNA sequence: TGTGCCAGCAGCTTCGACCCGAACACCGGGGAGCTGTTTTTT. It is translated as CASSFDPNTGELFF.

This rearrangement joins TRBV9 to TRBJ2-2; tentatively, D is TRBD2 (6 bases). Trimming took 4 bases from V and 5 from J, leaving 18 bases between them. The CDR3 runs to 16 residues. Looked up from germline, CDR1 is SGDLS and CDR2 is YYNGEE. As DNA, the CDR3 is TGTGCCAGCAGCACCCACGGGGGACTTCAGACCGGGGAGCTGTTTTTT. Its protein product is CASSTHGGLQTGELFF.

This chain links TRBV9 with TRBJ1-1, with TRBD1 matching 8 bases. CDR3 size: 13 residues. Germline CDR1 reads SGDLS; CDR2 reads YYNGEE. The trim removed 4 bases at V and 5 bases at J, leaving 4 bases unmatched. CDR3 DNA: TGTGCCAGCAGCCGACAGGGGTGGACTGAAGCTTTCTTT. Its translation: CASSRQGWTEAFF. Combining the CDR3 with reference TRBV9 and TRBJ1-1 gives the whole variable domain DSGVTQTPKHLITATGQRVTLRCSPRSGDLSVYWYQQSLDQGLQFLIQYYNGEERAKGNILERFSAQQFPDLHSELNLSSLELGDSALYFCASSRQGWTEAFFGQGTRLTVV.

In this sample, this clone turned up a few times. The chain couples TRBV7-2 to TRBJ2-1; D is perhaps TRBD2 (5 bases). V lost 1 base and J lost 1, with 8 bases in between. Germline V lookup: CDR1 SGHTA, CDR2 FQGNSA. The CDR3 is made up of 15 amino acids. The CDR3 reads CASSLGWESYNEQFF. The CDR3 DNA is TGTGCCAGCAGCTTAGGGTGGGAGTCCTACAATGAGCAGTTCTTC.

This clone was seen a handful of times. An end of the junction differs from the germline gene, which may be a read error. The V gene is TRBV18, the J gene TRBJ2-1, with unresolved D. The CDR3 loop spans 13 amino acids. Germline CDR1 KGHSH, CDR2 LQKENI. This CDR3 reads CASSPIKGNERFF. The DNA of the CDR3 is TGTGCCAGCTCACCAATCAAGGGTAATGAGCGGTTCTTC. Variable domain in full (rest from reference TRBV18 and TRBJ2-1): NAGVMQNPRHLVRRRGQEARLRCSPMKGHSHVYWYRQLPEEGLKFMVYLQKENIIDESGMPKERFSAEFPKEGPSILRIQQVVRGDSAAYFCASSPIKGNERFFGPGTRLTVL.

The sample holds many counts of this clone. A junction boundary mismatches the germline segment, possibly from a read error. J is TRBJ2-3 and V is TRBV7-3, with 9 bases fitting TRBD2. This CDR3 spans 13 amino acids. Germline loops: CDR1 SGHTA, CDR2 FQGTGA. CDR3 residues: CASSPPGTSTPYF. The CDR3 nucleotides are TGTGCCAGCAGCCCCCCCGGGACTAGCACGCCGTATTTT.

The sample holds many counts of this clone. CDR3 protein: CASLRQAFYEQYF. Here the CDR3 DNA reads TGTGCCAGCTTGAGACAGGCATTCTACGAGCAGTACTTC. This chain joins TRBV2 and TRBJ2-7; D is perhaps TRBD1 (6 bases). Germline CDR1 is SNHLY and CDR2 is FYNNEI. The CDR3 sequence is 13 residues long. Trimming took 8 bases from V and 3 from J, leaving 14 bases between them. Variable domain in full (rest from reference TRBV2 and TRBJ2-7): EPEVTQTPSHQVTQMGQEVILRCVPISNHLYFYWYRQILGQKVEFLVSFYNNEISEKSEIFDDQFSVERPDGSNFTLKIRSTKLEDSAMYFCASLRQAFYEQYFGPGTRLTVT.

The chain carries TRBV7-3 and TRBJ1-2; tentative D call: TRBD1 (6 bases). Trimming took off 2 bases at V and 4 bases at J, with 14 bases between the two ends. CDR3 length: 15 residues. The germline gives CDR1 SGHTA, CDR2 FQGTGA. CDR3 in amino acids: CASSLFVRGFYGYTF. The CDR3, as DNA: TGTGCCAGCAGCTTATTTGTCAGGGGTTTCTATGGCTACACCTTC.

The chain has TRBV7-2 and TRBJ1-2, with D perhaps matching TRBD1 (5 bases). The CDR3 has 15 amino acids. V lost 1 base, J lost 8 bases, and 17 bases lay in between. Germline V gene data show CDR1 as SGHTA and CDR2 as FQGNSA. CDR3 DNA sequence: TGTGCCAGCAGCTTAGTGGGACCCACAATGACGGGCTACACCTTC. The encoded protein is CASSLVGPTMTGYTF.

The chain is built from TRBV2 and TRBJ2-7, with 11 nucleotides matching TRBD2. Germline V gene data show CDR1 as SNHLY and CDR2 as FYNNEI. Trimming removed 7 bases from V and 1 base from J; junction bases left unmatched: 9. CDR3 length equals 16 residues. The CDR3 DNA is TGTGCCAGCACCGGGCTAGCGGGAGGTCGGTCCTACGAGCAGTACTTC. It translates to CASTGLAGGRSYEQYF.

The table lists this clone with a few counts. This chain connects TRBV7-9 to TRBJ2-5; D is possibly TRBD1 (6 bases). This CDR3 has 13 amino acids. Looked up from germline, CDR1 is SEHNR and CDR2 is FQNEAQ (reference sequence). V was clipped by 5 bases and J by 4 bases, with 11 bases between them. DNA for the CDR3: TGTGCCAGCAGCCGTACAGGGCCAGAGACCCAGTACTTC. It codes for CASSRTGPETQYF.

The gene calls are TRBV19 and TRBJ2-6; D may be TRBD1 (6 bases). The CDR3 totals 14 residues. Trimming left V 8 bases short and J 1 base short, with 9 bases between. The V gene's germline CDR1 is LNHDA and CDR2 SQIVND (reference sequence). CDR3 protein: CASSQGSGANVLTF. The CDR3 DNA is TGTGCCAGTTCACAGGGTTCTGGGGCCAACGTCCTGACTTTC.

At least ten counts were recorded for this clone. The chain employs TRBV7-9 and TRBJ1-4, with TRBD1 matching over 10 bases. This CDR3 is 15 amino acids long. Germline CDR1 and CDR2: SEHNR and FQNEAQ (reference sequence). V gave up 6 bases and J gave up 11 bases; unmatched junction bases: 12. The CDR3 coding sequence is TGTGCCAGCAGTAATACGGGACAGGGGAATAGGAAACTGTTTTTT. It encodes CASSNTGQGNRKLFF.

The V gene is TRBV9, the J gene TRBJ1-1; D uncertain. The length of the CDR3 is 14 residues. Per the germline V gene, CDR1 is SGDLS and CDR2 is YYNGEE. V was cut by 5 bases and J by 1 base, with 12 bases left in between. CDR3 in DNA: TGTGCCAGCAGTGCGGCTTGGGCGAACACTGAAGCTTTCTTT. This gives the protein CASSAAWANTEAFF. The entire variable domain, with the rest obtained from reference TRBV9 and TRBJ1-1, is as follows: DSGVTQTPKHLITATGQRVTLRCSPRSGDLSVYWYQQSLDQGLQFLIQYYNGEERAKGNILERFSAQQFPDLHSELNLSSLELGDSALYFCASSAAWANTEAFFGQGTRLTVV.

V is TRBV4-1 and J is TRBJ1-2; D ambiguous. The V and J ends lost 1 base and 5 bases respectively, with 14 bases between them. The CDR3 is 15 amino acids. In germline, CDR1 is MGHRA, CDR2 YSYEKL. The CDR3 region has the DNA TGCGCCAGCAGCCAAGGAACGATCGGCAGTTATGGCTACACCTTC. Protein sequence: CASSQGTIGSYGYTF.

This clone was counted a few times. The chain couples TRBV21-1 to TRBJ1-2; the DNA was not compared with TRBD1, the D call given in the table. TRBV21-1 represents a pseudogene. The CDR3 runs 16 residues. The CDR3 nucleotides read TGTGCCAGCAGCAAAGGCGGACAGACCCTCAACTATGGCTACACCTTC. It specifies CASSKGGQTLNYGYTF.

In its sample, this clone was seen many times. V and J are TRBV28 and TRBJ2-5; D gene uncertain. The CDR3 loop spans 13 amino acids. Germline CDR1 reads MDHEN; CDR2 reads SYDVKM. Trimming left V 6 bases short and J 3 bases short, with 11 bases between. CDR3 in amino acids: CASREFSKETQYF. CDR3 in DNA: TGTGCCAGCAGGGAGTTTAGCAAAGAGACCCAGTACTTC.

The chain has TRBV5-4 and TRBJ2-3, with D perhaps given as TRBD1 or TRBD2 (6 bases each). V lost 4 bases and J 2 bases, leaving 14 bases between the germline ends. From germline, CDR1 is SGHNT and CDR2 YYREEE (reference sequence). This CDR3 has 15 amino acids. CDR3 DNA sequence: TGTGCCAGCAGCCCGATCGGGGGCCTCACAGATACGCAGTATTTT. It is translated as CASSPIGGLTDTQYF.

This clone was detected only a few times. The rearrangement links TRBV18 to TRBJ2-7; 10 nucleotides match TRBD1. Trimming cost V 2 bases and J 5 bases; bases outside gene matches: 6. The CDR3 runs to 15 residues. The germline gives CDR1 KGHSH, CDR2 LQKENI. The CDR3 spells CASSPGTGVVNEQYF. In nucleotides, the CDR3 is TGTGCCAGCTCACCAGGGACAGGGGTCGTCAACGAGCAGTACTTC.

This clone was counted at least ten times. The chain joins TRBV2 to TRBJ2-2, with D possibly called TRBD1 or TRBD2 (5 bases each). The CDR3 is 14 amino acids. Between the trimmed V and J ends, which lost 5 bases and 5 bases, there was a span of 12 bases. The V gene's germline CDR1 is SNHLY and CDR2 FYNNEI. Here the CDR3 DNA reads TGTGCCAGCAGTCCCGGGGCTTTTACCGGGGAGCTGTTTTTT. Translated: CASSPGAFTGELFF.

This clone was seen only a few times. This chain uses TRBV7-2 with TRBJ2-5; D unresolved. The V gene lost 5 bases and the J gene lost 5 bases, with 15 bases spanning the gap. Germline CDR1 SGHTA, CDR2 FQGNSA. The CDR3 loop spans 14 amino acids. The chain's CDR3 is CASSPSLIRETQYF. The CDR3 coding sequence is TGTGCCAGCAGCCCCTCCTTGATCCGGGAGACCCAGTACTTC.

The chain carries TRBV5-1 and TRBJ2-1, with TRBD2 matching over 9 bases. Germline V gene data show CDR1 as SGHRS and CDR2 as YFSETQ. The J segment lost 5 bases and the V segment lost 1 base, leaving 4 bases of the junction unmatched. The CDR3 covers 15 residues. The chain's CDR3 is CASSLRPSGNNEQFF. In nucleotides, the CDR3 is TGCGCCAGCAGCTTGCGGCCTAGCGGGAACAATGAGCAGTTCTTC.

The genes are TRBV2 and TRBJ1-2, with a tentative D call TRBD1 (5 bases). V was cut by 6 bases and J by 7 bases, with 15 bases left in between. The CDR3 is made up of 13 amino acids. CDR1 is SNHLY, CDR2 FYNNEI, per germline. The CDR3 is CASRADTYSGYTF. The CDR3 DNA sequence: TGTGCCAGCAGGGCGGACACCTACAGTGGCTACACCTTC.

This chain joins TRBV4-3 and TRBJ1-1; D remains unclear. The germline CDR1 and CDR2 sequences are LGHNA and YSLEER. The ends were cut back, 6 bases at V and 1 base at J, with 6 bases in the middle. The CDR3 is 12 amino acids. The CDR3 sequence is CASRGQNTEAFF. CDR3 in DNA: TGCGCCAGCAGAGGGCAGAACACTGAAGCTTTCTTT.